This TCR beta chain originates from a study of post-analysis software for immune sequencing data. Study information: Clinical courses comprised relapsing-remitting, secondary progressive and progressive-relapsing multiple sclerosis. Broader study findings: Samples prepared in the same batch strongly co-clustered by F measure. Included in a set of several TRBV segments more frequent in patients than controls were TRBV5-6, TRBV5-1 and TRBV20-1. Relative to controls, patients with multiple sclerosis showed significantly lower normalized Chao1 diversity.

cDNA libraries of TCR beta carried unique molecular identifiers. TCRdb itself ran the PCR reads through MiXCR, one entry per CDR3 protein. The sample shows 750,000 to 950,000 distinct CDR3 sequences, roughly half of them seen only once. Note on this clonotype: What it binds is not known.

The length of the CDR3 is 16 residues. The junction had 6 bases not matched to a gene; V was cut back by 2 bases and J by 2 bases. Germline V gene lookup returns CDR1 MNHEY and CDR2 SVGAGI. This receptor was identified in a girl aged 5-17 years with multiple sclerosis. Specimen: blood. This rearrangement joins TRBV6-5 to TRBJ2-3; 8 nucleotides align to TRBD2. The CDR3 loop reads CASSYHLAGITDTQYF. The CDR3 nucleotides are TGTGCCAGCAGTTACCACCTAGCGGGTATCACAGATACGCAGTATTTT.